This TCR beta chain stems from a study of tumor T cells in aggressive B-cell lymphoma. Using immunoSEQ multiplex PCR, the repertoire was profiled, and TCRdb retains in-frame clones only, with some absent. Altogether about 120 clones are present, nearly 75% being singletons, with the ten largest covering about 30%. CDR1 and CDR2 (germline): LNHNV, YYDKDF (reference sequence). Germline trimming cut 0 bases from V and 0 bases from J; bases unmatched to any gene: 3. The CDR3 covers 16 residues. This sequence joins TRBV15 and TRBJ2-3; 7 nucleotides match TRBD2. The specimen sequenced was tumor tissue. The origin of this receptor is an adult with diffuse large B cell lymphoma. CDR3 region: CATSREGTTSTDTQYF. CDR3 bases: TGTGCCACCAGCAGAGAGGGGACTACTAGCACAGATACGCAGTATTTT.